The 25 T cell receptor beta chains presented below share a single source sample, sequenced in a study of blood T cell repertoires in COVID-19. TCRdb's copy holds only in-frame clones and misses some; the assay was immunoSEQ multiplex PCR. The sample carries 300,000 to 350,000 clones, 80% to 90% recorded once. The sample comprised peripheral blood. The receptors were sampled from a man aged 25-40 years with COVID-19, enrolled during active disease.

The rearrangement links TRBV3-1 (or the pseudogene TRBV3-2) to TRBJ1-4, with a weak D call TRBD1 (5 bases). The ends were cut back, 8 bases at V and 2 bases at J, with 15 bases in the middle. The germline gives CDR1 LGHDT, CDR2 YNNKEL (reference sequence). The CDR3 extends over 15 amino acids. The CDR3 sequence is CASLSSGGTNEKLFF. CDR3 nucleotides: TGTGCCAGCTTGTCGAGCGGGGGTACTAATGAAAAACTGTTTTTT.

The chain carries TRBV28 and TRBJ2-7; possible D gene TRBD1, 6 bases. Germline-derived CDR1 and CDR2 are MDHEN and SYDVKM. Trimming took 2 bases from V and 4 from J, leaving 12 bases between them. The CDR3 is 14 residues long. The CDR3 nucleotides read TGTGCCAGCAGTTTAATCCCGACAGGATACGAGCAGTACTTC. Its translation: CASSLIPTGYEQYF.

V gene TRBV19 combines with J gene TRBJ2-5; 8 nucleotides agree with TRBD2. In germline, CDR1 is LNHDA, CDR2 SQIVND (reference sequence). The V and J ends lost 5 bases and 4 bases, in that order; junction bases with no gene match: 9. The CDR3 contains 15 residues. The CDR3 here is CASSYSGLVGETQYF. DNA of the CDR3: TGTGCCAGTAGTTACTCGGGACTAGTGGGAGAGACCCAGTACTTC.

V gene TRBV9 combines with J gene TRBJ1-4; 9 bases map to TRBD1. Germline CDR1 reads SGDLS; CDR2 reads YYNGEE. This CDR3 comprises 15 residues. The trim removed 0 bases at V and 7 bases at J, leaving 4 bases unmatched. The CDR3 nucleotides read TGTGCCAGCAGCGTAGCTGGGACAGGGAGTGAAAAACTGTTTTTT. The encoded protein is CASSVAGTGSEKLFF.

The chain combines TRBV15 with TRBJ2-1; possibly TRBD2 for D (6 bases). Deletions cut 4 bases from V and 5 bases from J, with 9 bases between. Germline CDR1 and CDR2: LNHNV and YYDKDF (reference sequence). This CDR3 has 13 residues. The DNA for the CDR3 is TGTGCCACCAGCACGCGGAGGGACAATGAGCAGTTCTTC. This gives the protein CATSTRRDNEQFF.

The V and J genes are TRBV5-4 and TRBJ1-1; 8 positions match TRBD1. Germline V gene sequence: CDR1 SGHNT, CDR2 YYREEE (reference sequence). The CDR3 contains 14 residues. The V gene end was trimmed by 0 bases and the J gene end by 7 bases; junction bases not matched to a gene: 5. In nucleotides, the CDR3 is TGTGCCAGCAGCTTGGAGGACAGGGCTATTGAAGCTTTCTTT. It codes for CASSLEDRAIEAFF.

The chain couples TRBV30 to TRBJ2-7, with 15 bases that match TRBD2. The trim removed 5 bases at V and 7 bases at J, leaving 6 bases unmatched. Germline V CDR1 and CDR2: GTSNPN, SVGIG (reference sequence). This CDR3 has 14 residues. The CDR3, as DNA: TGTGCCTGGCGGACTAGCGGGAGGGCCGGGGAGCAGTACTTC. It codes for CAWRTSGRAGEQYF.

The genes are TRBV27 and TRBJ1-2, with D hard to call. V was pared by 6 bases and J by 4 bases, with 12 bases between. The V gene's germline CDR1 is MNHEY and CDR2 SMNVEV (reference sequence). The CDR3 runs 13 residues. CDR3 coding DNA: TGTGCCAGCAGCGGGTCGTCGGTCTATGGCTACACCTTC. Residues: CASSGSSVYGYTF.

Only one count was recorded for this clone. This chain joins TRBV18 and TRBJ2-2; a weak D match, TRBD1 (5 bases). Per the germline V gene, CDR1 is KGHSH and CDR2 is LQKENI. The V end lost 3 bases, the J end lost 4 bases, and 15 bases lay between the germline ends. The CDR3 has 16 residues. CDR3 DNA: TGTGCCAGCTCACCTTGGTGGCAGGGTCGCACCGGGGAGCTGTTTTTT. Translating it yields CASSPWWQGRTGELFF.

V and J are TRBV19 and TRBJ2-6, with 7 nucleotides matching TRBD1. V shed 5 bases and J 2 bases; nucleotides not matched to a gene: 3. The length of the CDR3 is 15 residues. CDR1 is LNHDA and CDR2 is SQIVND in the germline V gene (reference sequence). The CDR3 loop is CASSLDRAGANVLTF. The CDR3 DNA follows: TGTGCCAGTAGTCTTGACAGGGCTGGGGCCAACGTCCTGACTTTC.

This chain connects TRBV7-9 to TRBJ1-1, with D possibly being TRBD1 (5 bases). Germline-derived CDR1 and CDR2 are SEHNR and FQNEAQ (reference sequence). The V gene lost 2 bases and the J gene lost 0 bases, with 10 bases spanning the gap. The CDR3 totals 15 residues. As DNA, the CDR3 is TGTGCCAGCAGCTTATTAACAGGCATGAACACTGAAGCTTTCTTT. Residues: CASSLLTGMNTEAFF.

This clone was recorded once. The chain recombines TRBV30 with TRBJ2-1; D may be TRBD2 (6 bases). There are 13 residues in the CDR3. V lost 4 bases and J lost 9, with 16 bases in between. From germline, CDR1 is GTSNPN and CDR2 SVGIG (reference sequence). The CDR3 sequence is CAWIGGELPEQFF. CDR3 DNA sequence: TGTGCCTGGATCGGGGGAGAATTGCCTGAGCAGTTCTTC. Based on the CDR3 plus reference TRBV30 and TRBJ2-1, the full variable domain is SQTIHQWPATLVQPVGSPLSLECTVEGTSNPNLYWYRQAAGRGLQLLFYSVGIGQISSEVPQNLSASRPQDRQFILSSKKLLLSDSGFYLCAWIGGELPEQFFGPGTRLTVL.

This sequence joins TRBV7-2 and TRBJ1-2; 8 bases line up with TRBD1. This CDR3 region has 15 residues. Losses at the gene ends were 0 bases for V and 8 bases for J; bases not matched to a gene: 8. CDR1 is SGHTA, CDR2 FQGNSA, per germline. The CDR3 protein is CASSLAPGQVGGYTF. The CDR3 DNA reads TGTGCCAGCAGCTTAGCCCCGGGACAGGTGGGGGGCTACACCTTC.

Here the CDR3 reads CASSQGAYTGELFF. In DNA, the CDR3 is TGTGCCAGTAGTCAGGGGGCGTACACCGGGGAGCTGTTTTTT. The V gene is TRBV19, the J gene TRBJ2-2; 8 bases line up with TRBD1. V gave up 5 bases and J gave up 3 bases; unmatched junction bases: 2. Germline CDR1 reads LNHDA; CDR2 reads SQIVND (reference sequence). The CDR3 spans 14 residues.

V and J are TRBV6-6 and TRBJ2-1; the match to TRBD2 covers 11 bases. V gave up 2 bases and J gave up 8 bases; unmatched junction bases: 8. The CDR3 has 16 amino acids. Germline CDR1 and CDR2: MNHNY and SVGAGI (reference sequence). The CDR3 sequence: CASSYRLAGGPDEQFF. Written as DNA, the CDR3 is TGTGCCAGCAGTTACCGGCTAGCGGGGGGCCCAGATGAGCAGTTCTTC.

As DNA, the CDR3 is TGTGCCAGCAGTTTCCAAGGAGCGGTAGCGGCGCGTCAGTTCTTC. Its protein product is CASSFQGAVAARQFF. The chain is built from TRBV6-1 and TRBJ2-1, with D possibly being TRBD2 (6 bases). The germline V gene has CDR1 MNHNS and CDR2 SASEGT. The CDR3 loop spans 15 amino acids. With 5 bases removed from V and 13 bases from J, the gap between germline ends came to 24 bases.

The chain has TRBV25-1 and TRBJ1-3; weak D call: TRBD1 (5 bases). The length of the CDR3 is 14 residues. V was pared by 3 bases and J by 0 bases, with 6 bases between. CDR1 and CDR2 from the germline V gene are MGHDK and SYGVNS. The CDR3 DNA is TGTGCCAGCAGTGACAGGGTCTCTGGAAACACCATATATTTT. It translates to CASSDRVSGNTIYF.

This chain links TRBV7-8 with TRBJ2-7; 9 nucleotides line up with TRBD1. From germline, CDR1 is SGHVS and CDR2 FQNEAQ. This CDR3 has 15 residues. V lost 1 base to trimming and J lost 9 bases; unmatched junction nucleotides: 10. CDR3 DNA sequence: TGTGCCAGCAGCTTAGGGACAGGGGATTATCAGGGGCAGTACTTC. This translates into CASSLGTGDYQGQYF. The variable domain in full, completed from reference TRBV7-8 and TRBJ2-7, reads GAGVSQSPRYKVAKRGQDVALRCDPISGHVSLFWYQQALGQGPEFLTYFQNEAQLDKSGLPSDRFFAERPEGSVSTLKIQRTQQEDSAVYLCASSLGTGDYQGQYFGPGTRLTVT.

The chain combines TRBV3-1 (or the pseudogene TRBV3-2) with TRBJ2-1, with 7 positions matching TRBD2. The CDR3 consists of 17 residues. With 0 bases clipped from V and 5 bases from J, the junction kept 10 bases outside the gene matches. Germline V gene sequence: CDR1 LGHDT, CDR2 YNNKEL (reference sequence). The CDR3 loop reads CASSQDGFGGLNNEQFF. As DNA, the CDR3 is TGTGCCAGCAGCCAAGATGGTTTCGGGGGGTTAAACAATGAGCAGTTCTTC.

V is TRBV2 and J is TRBJ1-3; D uncertain. Germline V CDR1 and CDR2: SNHLY, FYNNEI. V was clipped by 7 bases and J by 4 bases, with 14 bases between them. The CDR3 runs 14 residues. The chain's CDR3 is CASKTTILGNTIYF. The CDR3 DNA is TGTGCCAGCAAAACGACTATTCTGGGAAACACCATATATTTT.

This clone was detected once. The chain recombines TRBV9 with TRBJ2-1; 8 positions agree with TRBD2. Looked up from germline, CDR1 is SGDLS and CDR2 is YYNGEE. The J segment lost 2 bases and the V segment lost 4 bases, leaving 8 bases of the junction unmatched. The CDR3 totals 16 residues. The CDR3 DNA sequence: TGTGCCAGCAGCCTATCCAGCGGGGGTACCTACAATGAGCAGTTCTTC. This encodes CASSLSSGGTYNEQFF.

The V and J genes are TRBV5-5 and TRBJ1-3; D is uncertain. V lost 2 bases and J 3 bases, leaving 12 bases between the germline ends. There are 15 residues in the CDR3. CDR1 is SGHKS and CDR2 is YYEKEE in the germline V gene (reference sequence). CDR3 coding DNA: TGTGCCAGCAGCTTAGGTCCCTCGGGTGGAAACACCATATATTTT. This codes for CASSLGPSGGNTIYF.

The rearrangement links TRBV6-2 or TRBV6-3 to TRBJ1-2; no clear D. Deletions cut 0 bases from V and 0 bases from J, with 14 bases between. CDR3 length equals 17 residues. Germline assignment: CDR1 MNHEY and CDR2 SVGEGT. CDR3 region: CASSYSWRGSSNYGYTF. CDR3 DNA: TGTGCCAGCAGTTACTCTTGGCGCGGCAGTTCTAACTATGGCTACACCTTC.

The chain joins TRBV18 to TRBJ2-3, with 8 bases that match TRBD2. CDR1 KGHSH and CDR2 LQKENI come from the germline V gene. V was pared by 9 bases and J by 1 base, with 0 bases of the junction left unmatched. This CDR3 spans 12 amino acids. CDR3 loop: CARREGTDTQYF. In DNA form, the CDR3 reads TGTGCCAGGCGGGAGGGCACAGATACGCAGTATTTT.

The chain combines TRBV2 with TRBJ1-5, with D possibly matching TRBD1 (6 bases). With 1 base removed from V and 0 bases from J, the gap between germline ends came to 10 bases. The CDR3 has 16 amino acids. Germline-derived CDR1 and CDR2 are SNHLY and FYNNEI. Here the CDR3 DNA reads TGTGCCAGCAGTGAAGTAGGGGGTTATAGCAATCAGCCCCAGCATTTT. Its translation is CASSEVGGYSNQPQHF. Together with reference TRBV2 and TRBJ1-5, the CDR3 gives the full variable domain: EPEVTQTPSHQVTQMGQEVILRCVPISNHLYFYWYRQILGQKVEFLVSFYNNEISEKSEIFDDQFSVERPDGSNFTLKIRSTKLEDSAMYFCASSEVGGYSNQPQHFGDGTRLSIL.